These T cell receptor beta chains were read from a single sample in a study of shared clonotypes between healthy human individuals. The protocol was immunoSEQ multiplex PCR, while the TCRdb copy is restricted to in-frame clones and leaves out a portion. The data hold over 850,000 clones, with 78% observed a single time. The sequencing sample was made of memory CD4+ T cells from PBMCs. These receptors all stem from a man aged 18 to 29 in good health. Some clones in this sample may be carry-over from other donors' samples. The CDR3 runs from the conserved cysteine through the conserved F or W. D genes are given only for firm matches. Only part of the rows carry a size: once, few, many, or a class if the clone is expanded.

-	-	TRBV11-3	TRBJ2-1	TGTGCCAGCAGCTTAGAGGCAAGCTCCTACAATGAGCAGTTCTTC	CASSLEASSYNEQFF
-	-	TRBV28	TRBJ2-5	TGTGCCAGCAGTTCGACTAGACGGACCCAGTACTTC	CASSSTRRTQYF
many	-	TRBV4-1	TRBJ2-7	TGCGCCAGCAGCCGGACAGAGAGCTACGAGCAGTACTTC	CASSRTESYEQYF
-	-	TRBV6-1	TRBJ2-7	TGTGCCAGCAGTGAGGCACGGCAGTACTTC	CASSEARQYF
many	-	TRBV15	TRBJ1-4	TGTGCCACCAGCCCAAGGGGACTTAGTGAAAAACTGTTTTTT	CATSPRGLSEKLFF
-	-	TRBV28	TRBJ1-3	TGTGCCAGCAGTTTGCGGTCCCGGGCAAACACCATATATTTT	CASSLRSRANTIYF
-	-	TRBV7-3	TRBJ2-5	TGTGCCAGCAGCGAACAGGGAGAAGGGACCCAGTACTTC	CASSEQGEGTQYF
-	TRBD2	TRBV4-1	TRBJ2-7	TGCGCCAGCAGCCCGACTAGCGGGGTCCACAGCAGCTCGGACAGGGACGAGCAGTACTTC	CASSPTSGVHSSSDRDEQYF
-	-	TRBV28	TRBJ2-5	TGTGCCAGCACCCGGGGACAAGAGACCCAGTACTTC	CASTRGQETQYF
-	-	TRBV27	TRBJ1-1	TGTGCCAGCAGTTTACGGGCCATCACTGAAGCTTTCTTT	CASSLRAITEAFF
-	TRBD2	TRBV4-1	TRBJ2-2	TGCGCCAGCAGCCAGAAATACCCCGGGACTAGCGGGGCAAACACCGGGGAGCTGTTTTTT	CASSQKYPGTSGANTGELFF
once	TRBD2	TRBV13	TRBJ2-1	TGTGCCAGCAGCAACCGGGACTACGACAATGAGCAGTTCTTC	CASSNRDYDNEQFF
once	-	TRBV4-2	TRBJ2-1	TGTGCCAGCAGCCCCAGGTTATTGGACGGTTACAATGAGCAGTTCTTC	CASSPRLLDGYNEQFF
-	-	TRBV7-2	TRBJ1-5	TGTGCCAGCAGCCCTTCCGGGGCGAGCAATCAGCCCCAGCATTTT	CASSPSGASNQPQHF
-	-	TRBV2	TRBJ2-7	TGTGCCAGCAACTCGTTTTACAGTACCTACGAGCAGTACTTC	CASNSFYSTYEQYF
once	-	TRBV6-1	TRBJ2-5	TGTGCCAGCAGTGAAGCCGGGTGGAAAGGGCCTTACTTC	CASSEAGWKGPYF
once	-	TRBV19	TRBJ2-1	TGTGCCAGCGGGACCGGGTCCTACAATGAGCAGTTCTTC	CASGTGSYNEQFF
-	-	TRBV28	TRBJ2-7	TGTGCCAGCAGTTTAAAGCTCTACGAGCAGTACTTC	CASSLKLYEQYF
-	TRBD2	TRBV11-2	TRBJ2-6	TGTGCCAGCAGCTTATCCCGACTAGCTGACAACGCTGGGGCCAACGTCCTGACTTTC	CASSLSRLADNAGANVLTF
-	-	TRBV18	TRBJ2-5	TGTGCCAGCTCACCAGGTGGACTGCAAGAGACCCAGTACTTC	CASSPGGLQETQYF
-	-	TRBV28	TRBJ2-1	TGTGCCAGCAGACAAGCCCCCTCCAACGTCAGGCAGTTCTTC	CASRQAPSNVRQFF
-	-	TRBV5-1	TRBJ2-7	TGCGCCAGCAGTGCCCCGACCCCCTCCTACGAGCAGTACTTC	CASSAPTPSYEQYF
-	-	TRBV28	TRBJ2-3	TGTGCCAGCAGTGCCCTCACCCTAGGCGAAGATACGCAGTATTTT	CASSALTLGEDTQYF
-	-	TRBV7-3	TRBJ1-1	TGTGCCAGCAGCTTAATCCCTTTACCCACTGAAGCTTTCTTT	CASSLIPLPTEAFF
-	TRBD2	TRBV6-5	TRBJ2-7	TGTGCCAGCAGCTACGTTAGCGGGGCCTCCTACGAGCAGTACTTC	CASSYVSGASYEQYF
-	-	TRBV28	TRBJ2-3	TGTGCCGTTGGTAGGGAATCTAGCACAGATACGCAGTATTTT	CAVGRESSTDTQYF
-	-	TRBV7-3	TRBJ2-6	TGTGCCAGCAGCTTACTAGCTAAGAGCTCTGGGGCCAACGTCCTGACTTTC	CASSLLAKSSGANVLTF
-	TRBD2	TRBV4-1	TRBJ2-2	TGCGCCAGCACCGGGGGGAGTGGGGGCACCGGGGAGCTGTTTTTT	CASTGGSGGTGELFF
few	-	TRBV6-1	TRBJ1-5	TGTGCCAGCAGGGACATGATGGATCAGCCCCAGCATTTT	CASRDMMDQPQHF
-	-	TRBV4-1	TRBJ2-7	TGCGCCAGCAGCCCCAGAACGGGCACCGACCTCTCCTACGAGCAGTACTTC	CASSPRTGTDLSYEQYF
-	TRBD1	TRBV14	TRBJ2-1	TGTGCCAGCAGCCAAGATTTTGGGACAGGTGAATATGAGCAGTTCTTC	CASSQDFGTGEYEQFF
-	-	TRBV18	TRBJ2-1	TGTGCCAGCTCACCAAACCCAAATGAGCAGTTCTTC	CASSPNPNEQFF
-	-	TRBV5-1	TRBJ2-6	TGCGCCAGCAGCTTGAGGTGGTCGGCAGGCTCTGGGGCCAACGTCCTGACTTTC	CASSLRWSAGSGANVLTF
-	-	TRBV28	TRBJ1-2	TGTGCCAGCATTTCTACAGGGAGGAACTATGGCTACACCTTC	CASISTGRNYGYTF
-	-	TRBV7-3	TRBJ2-1	TGTGCCAGCAGCCCTAGTGGGGAGGCCGGATACAATGAGCAGTTCTTC	CASSPSGEAGYNEQFF
-	-	TRBV6-5	TRBJ2-7	TGTGCCAGCAGTTACTCGCAGCGTTACGAGCAGTACTTC	CASSYSQRYEQYF
-	-	TRBV7-2	TRBJ1-2	TGTGCCAGCAGCTTAGGCAGGGACTATGGCTACACCTTC	CASSLGRDYGYTF
-	-	TRBV5-1	TRBJ2-7	TGCGCCAGCAGCTTGGCGAGTTCAGGGCTCGGCTTACTATACGAGCAGTACTTC	CASSLASSGLGLLYEQYF
-	-	TRBV28	TRBJ2-7	TGTGCCAGCAGTTTCTCCGGCTTCCCGGTCCTCTACGAGCAGTACTTC	CASSFSGFPVLYEQYF
-	TRBD2	TRBV5-4	TRBJ2-5	TGTGCCAGCAGCTCCCTAGCGGGCGGACAAGAGACCCAGTACTTC	CASSSLAGGQETQYF
once	TRBD2	TRBV11-3	TRBJ2-1	TGTGCCAGCAGCTTTAGCGGGAATGAGCAGTTCTTC	CASSFSGNEQFF
-	-	TRBV2	TRBJ2-7	TGTGCCAGCAGTGAATGGGACGTGAGAAGCGAGCAGTACTTC	CASSEWDVRSEQYF
-	-	TRBV29-1	TRBJ2-3	TGCAGCGTTGAAGGCGGGCCTAGCACAGATACGCAGTATTTT	CSVEGGPSTDTQYF
few	-	TRBV2	TRBJ1-5	TGTGCCAGCAGAAAGGGCCAGTTGGGTCAGCCCCAGCATTTT	CASRKGQLGQPQHF
once	-	TRBV28	TRBJ1-1	TGTGCCAGCACGGGACACTTGAACACTGAAGCTTTCTTT	CASTGHLNTEAFF
once	-	TRBV6-1	TRBJ1-5	TGTGCCAGCAGCCCCTCAAGTGGGGATCAGCCCCAGCATTTT	CASSPSSGDQPQHF